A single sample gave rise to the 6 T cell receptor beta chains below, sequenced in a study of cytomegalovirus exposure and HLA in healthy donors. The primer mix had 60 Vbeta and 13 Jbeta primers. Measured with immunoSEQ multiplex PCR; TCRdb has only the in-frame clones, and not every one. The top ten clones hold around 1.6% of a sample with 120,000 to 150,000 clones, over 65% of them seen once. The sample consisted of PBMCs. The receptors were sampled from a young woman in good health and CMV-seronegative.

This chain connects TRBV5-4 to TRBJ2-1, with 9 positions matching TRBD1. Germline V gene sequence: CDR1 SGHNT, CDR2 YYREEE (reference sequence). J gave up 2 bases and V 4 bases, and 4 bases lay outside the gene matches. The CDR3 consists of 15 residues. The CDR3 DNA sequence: TGTGCCAGCAGCCCGAGGACAGGGGCCTACAATGAGCAGTTCTTC. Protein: CASSPRTGAYNEQFF.

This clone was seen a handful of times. CDR3: CASSYEEGATQYF. CDR3 DNA sequence: TGTGCCAGCAGCTATGAAGAGGGCGCGACCCAGTACTTC. The chain has TRBV5-6 and TRBJ2-5; possibly TRBD2 for D (5 bases). V shed 3 bases and J shed 7 bases, with 13 bases lying between them. In germline, CDR1 is SGHDT, CDR2 YYEEEE. The CDR3 is 13 residues long.

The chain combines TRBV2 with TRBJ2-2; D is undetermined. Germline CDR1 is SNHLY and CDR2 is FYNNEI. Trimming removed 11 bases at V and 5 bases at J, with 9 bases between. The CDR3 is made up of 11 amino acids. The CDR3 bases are TGTGCCTGCGTTTCGACCGGGGAGCTGTTTTTT. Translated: CACVSTGELFF.

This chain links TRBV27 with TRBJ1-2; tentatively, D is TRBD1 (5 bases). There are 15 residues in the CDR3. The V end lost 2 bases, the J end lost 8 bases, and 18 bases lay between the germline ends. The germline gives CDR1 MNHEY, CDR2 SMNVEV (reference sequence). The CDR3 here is CASSLRGSTNRGYTF. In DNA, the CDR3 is TGTGCCAGCAGTTTACGGGGGTCAACAAACCGGGGCTACACCTTC.

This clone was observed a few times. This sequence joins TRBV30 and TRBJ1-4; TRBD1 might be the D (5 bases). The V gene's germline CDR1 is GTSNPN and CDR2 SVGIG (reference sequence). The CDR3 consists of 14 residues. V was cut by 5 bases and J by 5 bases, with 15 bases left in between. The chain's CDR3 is CAWGRQQLNEKLFF. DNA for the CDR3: TGTGCCTGGGGGCGACAGCAGCTAAATGAAAAACTGTTTTTT.

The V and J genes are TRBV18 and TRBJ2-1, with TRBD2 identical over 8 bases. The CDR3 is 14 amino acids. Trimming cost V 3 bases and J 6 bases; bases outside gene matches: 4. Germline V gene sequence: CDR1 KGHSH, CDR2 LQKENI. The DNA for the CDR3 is TGTGCCAGCTCACCCCAGACTAGCGCCAATGAGCAGTTCTTC. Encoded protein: CASSPQTSANEQFF.